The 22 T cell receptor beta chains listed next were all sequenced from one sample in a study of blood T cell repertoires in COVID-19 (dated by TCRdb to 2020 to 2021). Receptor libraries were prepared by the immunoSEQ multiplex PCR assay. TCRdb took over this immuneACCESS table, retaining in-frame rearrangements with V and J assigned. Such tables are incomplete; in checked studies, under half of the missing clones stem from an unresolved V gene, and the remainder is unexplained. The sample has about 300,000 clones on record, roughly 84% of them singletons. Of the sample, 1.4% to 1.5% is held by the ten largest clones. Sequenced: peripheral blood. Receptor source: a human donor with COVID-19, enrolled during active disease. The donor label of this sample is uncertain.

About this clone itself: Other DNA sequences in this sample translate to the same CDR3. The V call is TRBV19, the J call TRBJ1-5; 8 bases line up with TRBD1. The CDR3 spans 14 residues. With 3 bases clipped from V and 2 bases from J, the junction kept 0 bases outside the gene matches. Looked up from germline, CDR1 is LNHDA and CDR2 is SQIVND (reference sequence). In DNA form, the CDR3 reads TGTGCCAGTAGTATGACAGGGGGCAATCAGCCCCAGCATTTT. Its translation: CASSMTGGNQPQHF.

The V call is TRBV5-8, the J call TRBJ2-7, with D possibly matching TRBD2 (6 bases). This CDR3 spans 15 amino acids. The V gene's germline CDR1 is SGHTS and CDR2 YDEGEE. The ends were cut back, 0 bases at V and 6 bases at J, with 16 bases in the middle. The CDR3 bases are TGTGCCAGCAGCTTGGGAGGGACTCAGGGACCCGAGCAGTACTTC. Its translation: CASSLGGTQGPEQYF.

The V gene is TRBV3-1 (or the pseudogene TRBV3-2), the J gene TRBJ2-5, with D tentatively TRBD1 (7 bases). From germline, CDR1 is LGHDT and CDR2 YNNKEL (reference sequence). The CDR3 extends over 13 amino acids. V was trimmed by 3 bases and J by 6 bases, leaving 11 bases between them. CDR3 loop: CASSQQGGKTQYF. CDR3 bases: TGTGCCAGCAGCCAGCAGGGGGGAAAGACCCAGTACTTC.

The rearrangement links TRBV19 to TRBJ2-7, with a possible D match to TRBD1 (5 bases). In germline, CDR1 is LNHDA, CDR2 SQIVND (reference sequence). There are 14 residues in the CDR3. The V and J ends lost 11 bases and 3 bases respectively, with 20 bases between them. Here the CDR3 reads CASLLESQGYEQYF. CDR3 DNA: TGTGCCTCTCTCCTCGAGAGCCAGGGCTACGAGCAGTACTTC. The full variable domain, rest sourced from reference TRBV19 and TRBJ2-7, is DGGITQSPKYLFRKEGQNVTLSCEQNLNHDAMYWYRQDPGQGLRLIYYSQIVNDFQKGDIAEGYSVSREKKESFPLTVTSAQKNPTAFYLCASLLESQGYEQYFGPGTRLTVT.

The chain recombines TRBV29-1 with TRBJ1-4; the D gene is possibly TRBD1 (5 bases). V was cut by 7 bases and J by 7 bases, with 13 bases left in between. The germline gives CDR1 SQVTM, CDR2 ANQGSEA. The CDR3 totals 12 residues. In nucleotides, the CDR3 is TGCAGCGCCCTCGGGGGGGGTGAAAAACTGTTTTTT. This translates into CSALGGGEKLFF.

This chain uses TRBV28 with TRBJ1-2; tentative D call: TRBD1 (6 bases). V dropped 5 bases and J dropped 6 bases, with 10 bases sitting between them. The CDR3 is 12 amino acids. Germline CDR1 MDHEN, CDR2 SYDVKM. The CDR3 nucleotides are TGTGCCAGCAGTGCAGGGGTAAATGGCTACACCTTC. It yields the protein CASSAGVNGYTF.

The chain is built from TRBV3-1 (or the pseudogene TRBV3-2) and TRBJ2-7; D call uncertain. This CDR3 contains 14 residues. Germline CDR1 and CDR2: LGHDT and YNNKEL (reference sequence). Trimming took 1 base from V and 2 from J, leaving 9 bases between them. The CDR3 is CASSQASIPYEQYF. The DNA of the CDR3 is TGTGCCAGCAGCCAAGCCAGTATTCCCTACGAGCAGTACTTC.

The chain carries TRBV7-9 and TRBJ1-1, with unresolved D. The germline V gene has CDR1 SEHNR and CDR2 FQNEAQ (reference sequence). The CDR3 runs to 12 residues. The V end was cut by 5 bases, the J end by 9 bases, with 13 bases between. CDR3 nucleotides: TGTGCCAGCAGCCTCGAGGAAGGTAAAGCTTTCTTT. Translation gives CASSLEEGKAFF.

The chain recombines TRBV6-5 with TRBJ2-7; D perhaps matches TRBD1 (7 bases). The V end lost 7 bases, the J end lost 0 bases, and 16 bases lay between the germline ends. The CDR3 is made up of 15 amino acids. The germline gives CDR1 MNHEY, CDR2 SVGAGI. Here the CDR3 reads CASTQGGPNSYEQYF. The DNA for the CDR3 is TGTGCCAGCACTCAGGGGGGTCCCAACTCCTACGAGCAGTACTTC.

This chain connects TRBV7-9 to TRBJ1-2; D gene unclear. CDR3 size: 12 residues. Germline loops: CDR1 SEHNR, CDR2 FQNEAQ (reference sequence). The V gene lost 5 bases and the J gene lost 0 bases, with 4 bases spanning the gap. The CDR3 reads CASSPANYGYTF. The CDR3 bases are TGTGCCAGCAGCCCTGCTAACTATGGCTACACCTTC. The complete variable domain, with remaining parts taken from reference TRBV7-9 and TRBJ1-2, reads DTGVSQNPRHKITKRGQNVTFRCDPISEHNRLYWYRQTLGQGPEFLTYFQNEAQLEKSRLLSDRFSAERPKGSFSTLEIQRTEQGDSAMYLCASSPANYGYTFGSGTRLTVV.

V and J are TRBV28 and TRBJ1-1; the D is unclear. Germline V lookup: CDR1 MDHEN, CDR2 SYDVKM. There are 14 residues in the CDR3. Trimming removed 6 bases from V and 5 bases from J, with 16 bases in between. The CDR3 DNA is TGTGCCAGCAGCCTTCGGGAGGTGGGTACTGAAGCTTTCTTT. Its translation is CASSLREVGTEAFF. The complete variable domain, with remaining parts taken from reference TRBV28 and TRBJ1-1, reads DVKVTQSSRYLVKRTGEKVFLECVQDMDHENMFWYRQDPGLGLRLIYFSYDVKMKEKGDIPEGYSVSREKKERFSLILESASTNQTSMYLCASSLREVGTEAFFGQGTRLTVV.

For the CDR3, the DNA is TGTGCCAGTAGTATGAGGCCTTCCTCCCTTAATGAGCAGTTCTTC. Its protein product is CASSMRPSSLNEQFF. This rearrangement joins TRBV19 to TRBJ2-1; D is ambiguous. The germline CDR1 and CDR2 sequences are LNHDA and SQIVND (reference sequence). Trimming left V 3 bases short and J 7 bases short, with 16 bases between. This CDR3 has 15 residues.

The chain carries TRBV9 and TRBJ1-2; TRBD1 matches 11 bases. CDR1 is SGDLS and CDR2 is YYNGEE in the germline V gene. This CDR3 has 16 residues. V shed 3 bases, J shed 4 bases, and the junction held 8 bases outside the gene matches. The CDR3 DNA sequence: TGTGCCAGCAGCGCTTCCGGGACAGGGGGTATCTATGGCTACACCTTC. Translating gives CASSASGTGGIYGYTF.

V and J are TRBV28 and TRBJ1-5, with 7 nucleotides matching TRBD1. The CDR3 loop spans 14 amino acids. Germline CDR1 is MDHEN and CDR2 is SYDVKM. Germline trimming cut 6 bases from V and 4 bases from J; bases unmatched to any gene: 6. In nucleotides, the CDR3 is TGTGCCAGCAGCCGGGACAGTGGAAATCAGCCCCAGCATTTT. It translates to CASSRDSGNQPQHF.

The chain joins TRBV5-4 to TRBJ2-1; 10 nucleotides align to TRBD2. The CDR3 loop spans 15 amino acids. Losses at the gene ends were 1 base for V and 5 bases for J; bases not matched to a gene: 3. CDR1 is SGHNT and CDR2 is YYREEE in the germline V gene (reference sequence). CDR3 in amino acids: CASSLPLAGDNEQFF. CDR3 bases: TGTGCCAGCAGCTTGCCCCTAGCGGGAGACAATGAGCAGTTCTTC.

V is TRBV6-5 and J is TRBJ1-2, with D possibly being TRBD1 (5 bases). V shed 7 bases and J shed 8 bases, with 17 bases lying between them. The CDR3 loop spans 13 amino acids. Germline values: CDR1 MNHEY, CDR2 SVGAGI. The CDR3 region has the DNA TGTGCCAGCACGCCCCAGGGAATCTTCGGCTACACCTTC. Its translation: CASTPQGIFGYTF.

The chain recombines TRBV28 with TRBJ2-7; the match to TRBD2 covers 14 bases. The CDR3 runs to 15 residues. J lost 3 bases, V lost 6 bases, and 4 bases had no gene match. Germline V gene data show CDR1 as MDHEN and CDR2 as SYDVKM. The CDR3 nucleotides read TGTGCCAGCAGCTCCGGGACTAGCGGGAGCTACGAGCAGTACTTC. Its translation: CASSSGTSGSYEQYF.

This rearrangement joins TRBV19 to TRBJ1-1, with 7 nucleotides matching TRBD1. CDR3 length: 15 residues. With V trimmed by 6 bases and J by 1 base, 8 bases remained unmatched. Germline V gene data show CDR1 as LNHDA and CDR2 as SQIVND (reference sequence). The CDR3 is CASSPGGGRNTEAFF. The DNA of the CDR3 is TGTGCCAGTAGCCCCGGAGGGGGCCGGAACACTGAAGCTTTCTTT.

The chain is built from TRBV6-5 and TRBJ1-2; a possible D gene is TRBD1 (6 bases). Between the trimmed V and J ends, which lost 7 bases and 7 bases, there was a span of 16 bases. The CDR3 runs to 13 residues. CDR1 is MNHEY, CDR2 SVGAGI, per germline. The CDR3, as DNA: TGTGCCAGCACCCTTACAGGGTCAGGTGGCTACACCTTC. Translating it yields CASTLTGSGGYTF.

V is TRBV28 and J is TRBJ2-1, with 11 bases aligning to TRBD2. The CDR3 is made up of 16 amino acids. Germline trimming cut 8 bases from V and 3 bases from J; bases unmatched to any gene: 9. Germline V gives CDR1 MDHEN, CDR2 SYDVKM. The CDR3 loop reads CASSEIAGGSYNEQFF. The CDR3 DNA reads TGTGCCAGCTCCGAGATAGCGGGAGGGAGCTACAATGAGCAGTTCTTC.

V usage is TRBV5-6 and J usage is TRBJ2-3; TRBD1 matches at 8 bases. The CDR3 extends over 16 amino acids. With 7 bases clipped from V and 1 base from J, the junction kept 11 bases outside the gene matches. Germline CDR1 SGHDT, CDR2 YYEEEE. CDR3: CASRDRHKGGTDTQYF. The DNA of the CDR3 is TGTGCCAGCCGGGACAGGCACAAAGGTGGCACAGATACGCAGTATTTT.

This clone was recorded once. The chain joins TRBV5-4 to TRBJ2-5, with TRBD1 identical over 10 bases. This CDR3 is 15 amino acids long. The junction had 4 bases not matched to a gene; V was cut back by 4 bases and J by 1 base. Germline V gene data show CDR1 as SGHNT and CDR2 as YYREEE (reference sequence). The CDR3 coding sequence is TGTGCCAGCAGCCGGGACAGGGGATCCCAAGAGACCCAGTACTTC. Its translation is CASSRDRGSQETQYF. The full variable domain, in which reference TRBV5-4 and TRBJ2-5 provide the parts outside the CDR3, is ETGVTQSPTHLIKTRGQQVTLRCSSQSGHNTVSWYQQALGQGPQFIFQYYREEENGRGNFPPRFSGLQFPNYSSELNVNALELDDSALYLCASSRDRGSQETQYFGPGTRLLVL.